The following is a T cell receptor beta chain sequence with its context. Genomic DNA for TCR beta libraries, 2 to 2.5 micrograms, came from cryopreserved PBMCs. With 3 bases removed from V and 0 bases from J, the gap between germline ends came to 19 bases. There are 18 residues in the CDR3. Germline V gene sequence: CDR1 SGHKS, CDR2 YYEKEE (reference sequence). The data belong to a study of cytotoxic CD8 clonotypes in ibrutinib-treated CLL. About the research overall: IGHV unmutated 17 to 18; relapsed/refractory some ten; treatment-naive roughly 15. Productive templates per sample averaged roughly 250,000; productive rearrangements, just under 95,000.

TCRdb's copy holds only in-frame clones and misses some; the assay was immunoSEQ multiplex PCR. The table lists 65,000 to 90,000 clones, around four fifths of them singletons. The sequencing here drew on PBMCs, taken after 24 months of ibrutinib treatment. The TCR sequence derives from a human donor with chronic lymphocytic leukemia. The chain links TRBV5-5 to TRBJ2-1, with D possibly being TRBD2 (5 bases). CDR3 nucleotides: TGTGCCAGCAGCTCAACCACGGACTTGCTCAGCTCCTACAATGAGCAGTTCTTC. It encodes CASSSTTDLLSSYNEQFF.